This TCR beta chain was sequenced during a study of spatial heterogeneity in lung cancer. For the study at large: Beta-chain sequences consistently outnumbered alpha-chain sequences in detection. The average appearance count of each unique TCR and UMI combination in raw reads was more than ten.

Specified time point: sample taken at primary tumor resection. Germline loops: CDR1 SGDLS, CDR2 YYNGEE. CDR3 length: 11 amino acids. V was pared by 7 bases and J by 5 bases, with 10 bases between. In the case of this clonotype: No antigen is known for it.

Study observations and caveats: Tallies of expanded TCRs, which were sorted into ubiquitous and regional groups, correlated with counts of ubiquitous and regional nonsynonymous mutations, respectively. Expanded alpha and beta TCR counts within tumors tracked tumor mutation counts.

From the 5' RACE reads, TCRdb called clonotypes with MiXCR, one entry per CDR3 protein. Among under 3,000 distinct CDR3 sequences, 5.5% to 7% were seen once, and the ten largest hold around a tenth. The sequences come from lung tumor tissue, collected at surgery. The receptor was isolated from a male donor with early-stage non-small cell lung cancer. This chain uses TRBV9 with TRBJ2-7; D uncertain. The CDR3 DNA is TGTGCCAGCGCCCCCCGCCACGAGCAGTACTTC. Translating gives CASAPRHEQYF.